Reported below is one T cell receptor beta chain. The sample is drawn from a study of blood T cell repertoires in COVID-19. Sequencing was performed with immunoSEQ multiplex PCR; in TCRdb, only in-frame clones are kept and a portion is missing. The table records about 300,000 clones, approximately 84% of them present only once. There are 15 residues in the CDR3. Germline CDR1 reads SGHAT; CDR2 reads FQNNGV. V lost 1 base to trimming and J lost 4 bases, with 13 bases between them. The sample comprised PBMCs or T cells enriched from blood (not recorded which). The chain combines TRBV11-2 with TRBJ1-1; possible D gene TRBD1, 5 bases. The sequence was collected from a man aged 25 to 45 who had recovered from COVID-19. The CDR3 nucleotides are TGTGCCAGCAGCTTAGTCCCCTTAAGGGGCACTGAAGCTTTCTTT. Amino acids: CASSLVPLRGTEAFF.